One sample yielded the 7 T cell receptor beta chains listed below, sequenced in a study of long-term antiretroviral therapy in people with HIV (dated by TCRdb to between 2021 and 2023). The immunoSEQ hsTCRB v3.0 assay was used at survey level resolution for TRB variable region sequencing. TCRdb's version of the immuneACCESS table is confined to in-frame rearrangements and falls short of the full clone set. An unresolved V gene accounts for under half of the shortfall where checked; the remainder is of unknown origin. This sample lists some 35,000 clones; roughly 87% were detected once. Approximately 6.2% of the sample is taken by the ten largest. Sequencing used unsorted PBMCs, obtained 0.6 years after starting antiretroviral therapy. Receptor source: a young man with HIV.

The chain has TRBV9 and TRBJ2-1; D may be TRBD1 (6 bases). Trimming shortened V by 0 bases and J by 3 bases, and 10 bases separated the two germline ends. Per the germline V gene, CDR1 is SGDLS and CDR2 is YYNGEE. The CDR3 loop spans 15 amino acids. The CDR3 DNA is TGTGCCAGCAGCGTAGAATTCAGGGGCTACAATGAGCAGTTCTTC. Protein product: CASSVEFRGYNEQFF.

This chain's CDR3 is CASSLDGGRNTEAFF. The CDR3 DNA reads as TGTGCCAGCAGCTTGGATGGGGGGCGAAACACTGAAGCTTTCTTT. The chain links TRBV5-6 to TRBJ1-1; a possible D gene is TRBD1 (6 bases). Germline loops: CDR1 SGHDT, CDR2 YYEEEE. The V gene lost 0 bases and the J gene lost 2 bases, with 11 bases spanning the gap. This CDR3 has 15 residues. The full variable domain, rest sourced from reference TRBV5-6 and TRBJ1-1, is DAGVTQSPTHLIKTRGQQVTLRCSPKSGHDTVSWYQQALGQGPQFIFQYYEEEERQRGNFPDRFSGHQFPNYSSELNVNALLLGDSALYLCASSLDGGRNTEAFFGQGTRLTVV.

The chain uses TRBV15 and TRBJ2-1; 8 bases are a match to TRBD2. In germline, CDR1 is LNHNV, CDR2 YYDKDF (reference sequence). This CDR3 comprises 19 residues. V shed 1 base, J shed 6 bases, and the junction held 17 bases outside the gene matches. CDR3 protein: CATSRVGGLAYHPINEQFF. The CDR3, as DNA: TGTGCCACCAGCAGAGTCGGAGGACTAGCCTATCATCCGATCAATGAGCAGTTCTTC. Full variable domain (outside the CDR3, taken from reference TRBV15 and TRBJ2-1): DAMVIQNPRYQVTQFGKPVTLSCSQTLNHNVMYWYQQKSSQAPKLLFHYYDKDFNNEADTPDNFQSRRPNTSFCFLDIRSPGLGDTAMYLCATSRVGGLAYHPINEQFFGPGTRLTVL.

The CDR3 nucleotides read TGTGCCAGTAGCCCGGACTGGACGGACGGAACGCTCTCTGGAAACACCATATATTTT. Encoded protein: CASSPDWTDGTLSGNTIYF. The rearrangement links TRBV19 to TRBJ1-3; D call uncertain. V shed 6 bases and J shed 0 bases, with 24 bases lying between them. The CDR3 is 19 amino acids. Germline V gene data show CDR1 as LNHDA and CDR2 as SQIVND (reference sequence).

J is TRBJ1-5 and V is TRBV28; possible D gene TRBD1, 5 bases. The CDR3 runs 14 residues. Germline V gene data show CDR1 as MDHEN and CDR2 as SYDVKM. Trimming stripped 5 bases from V and 6 bases from J, with 14 bases between. The CDR3 spells CASSVRAVAQPQHF. The CDR3 nucleotides read TGTGCCAGCAGTGTCAGGGCGGTGGCTCAGCCCCAGCATTTT.

The rearrangement links TRBV7-6 to TRBJ1-1; tentatively, D is TRBD1 (6 bases). Germline CDR1 and CDR2: SGHVS and FNYEAQ. The length of the CDR3 is 14 residues. V shed 5 bases and J shed 1 base, with 11 bases lying between them. CDR3: CASSRGQPNTEAFF. CDR3 nucleotides: TGTGCCAGCAGCCGGGGACAACCGAACACTGAAGCTTTCTTT.

The chain couples TRBV13 to TRBJ1-5; D gene unclear. The CDR3 loop spans 14 amino acids. The germline V and J ends were trimmed by 0 bases and 5 bases, with 8 bases remaining between them. The germline V gene has CDR1 PRHDT and CDR2 FYEKMQ (reference sequence). The CDR3 protein is CASSLGGSHQPQHF. The CDR3 DNA reads TGTGCCAGCAGCTTAGGGGGCAGTCATCAGCCCCAGCATTTT.